The 21 T cell receptor beta chains below come from one sample, sequenced in a study of blood T cell repertoires in COVID-19. Generated by immunoSEQ multiplex PCR, the TCRdb table keeps only in-frame clones and is missing some. The data contain fewer than 600,000 clones, roughly 89% of them singletons. Sequencing was done on a sample of peripheral blood. The receptors derive from a man younger than 30 with COVID-19, enrolled during active disease.

V is TRBV5-1 and J is TRBJ1-1; the D gene is possibly TRBD1 (6 bases). CDR1 is SGHRS, CDR2 YFSETQ, per germline. Trimming took 4 bases from V and 3 from J, leaving 10 bases between them. The CDR3 loop spans 13 amino acids. The CDR3 nucleotides read TGCGCCAGCAGCCAGAACAGGGACACTGAAGCTTTCTTT. As protein: CASSQNRDTEAFF.

This clone appeared a few times. This sequence joins TRBV25-1 and TRBJ2-1, with D perhaps matching TRBD2 (5 bases). This CDR3 has 15 residues. Germline loops: CDR1 MGHDK, CDR2 SYGVNS. V lost 2 bases and J 2 bases, leaving 10 bases between the germline ends. CDR3 DNA: TGTGCCAGCAGTGAAGCGCGGGCCCCCTACAATGAGCAGTTCTTC. This translates into CASSEARAPYNEQFF. The full variable domain, with the rest looked up from reference TRBV25-1 and TRBJ2-1, is EADIYQTPRYLVIGTGKKITLECSQTMGHDKMYWYQQDPGMELHLIHYSYGVNSTEKGDLSSESTVSRIRTEHFPLTLESARPSHTSQYLCASSEARAPYNEQFFGPGTRLTVL.

The V gene is TRBV3-1 (or the pseudogene TRBV3-2), the J gene TRBJ2-1; 15 nucleotides match TRBD2. Germline V lookup: CDR1 LGHDT, CDR2 YNNKEL (reference sequence). V lost 1 base to trimming and J lost 7 bases; unmatched junction nucleotides: 5. The CDR3 is 17 residues long. The CDR3 spells CASSQGTSGGAWNEQFF. The CDR3 nucleotides are TGTGCCAGCAGCCAAGGGACTAGCGGGGGGGCATGGAATGAGCAGTTCTTC.

V and J are TRBV12-3 or TRBV12-4 and TRBJ2-5; maybe TRBD1 (6 bases). The CDR3 spans 13 residues. Trimming left V 6 bases short and J 1 base short, with 9 bases between. The CDR3, as DNA: TGTGCCAGCAGCGGACAGCGCCAAGAGACCCAGTACTTC. Amino acids: CASSGQRQETQYF.

The V and J genes are TRBV5-5 and TRBJ2-1; 9 bases map to TRBD2. Germline assignment: CDR1 SGHKS and CDR2 YYEKEE (reference sequence). V lost 5 bases to trimming and J lost 2 bases; unmatched junction nucleotides: 5. This CDR3 region has 15 residues. The CDR3 DNA sequence: TGTGCCAGCAGGTTAGCGGGAGTCCCCTACAATGAGCAGTTCTTC. As protein: CASRLAGVPYNEQFF.

V and J are TRBV19 and TRBJ2-7, with TRBD1 identical over 7 bases. Germline V gene data show CDR1 as LNHDA and CDR2 as SQIVND (reference sequence). The CDR3 length is 12 residues. V trimming: 9 bases; J trimming: 3 bases; junction bases outside the gene matches: 5. In DNA form, the CDR3 reads TGTGCCAGCGGGGACAGTTACTACGAGCAGTACTTC. It specifies CASGDSYYEQYF.

The gene calls are TRBV12-5 and TRBJ1-5; TRBD1 is a possible D gene (5 bases). The CDR3 is 16 residues long. V shed 1 base and J shed 1 base, with 11 bases lying between them. Germline assignment: CDR1 LGHNT and CDR2 FRNRAP. CDR3 sequence reads: CASGLDGHPSNQPQHF. The CDR3 DNA follows: TGTGCTAGTGGTTTGGACGGACACCCCAGCAATCAGCCCCAGCATTTT. Full variable domain (rest looked up from reference TRBV12-5 and TRBJ1-5): DARVTQTPRHKVTEMGQEVTMRCQPILGHNTVFWYRQTMMQGLELLAYFRNRAPLDDSGMPKDRFSAEMPDATLATLKIQPSEPRDSAVYFCASGLDGHPSNQPQHFGDGTRLSIL.

The chain uses TRBV27 and TRBJ1-5; tentatively, D is TRBD1 (6 bases). Trimming took off 6 bases at V and 4 bases at J, with 16 bases between the two ends. The CDR3 spans 15 residues. The germline V gene has CDR1 MNHEY and CDR2 SMNVEV (reference sequence). CDR3 DNA sequence: TGTGCCAGCAGCCGCTCCGGGACACAGAATCAGCCCCAGCATTTT. The encoded protein is CASSRSGTQNQPQHF.

J is TRBJ2-7 and V is TRBV27, with a possible D match to TRBD2 (6 bases). Trimming shortened V by 0 bases and J by 5 bases, and 11 bases separated the two germline ends. The CDR3 length is 14 residues. Looked up from germline, CDR1 is MNHEY and CDR2 is SMNVEV (reference sequence). CDR3 nucleotides: TGTGCCAGCAGTTTATCCCGGGAGTCGGACGAGCAGTACTTC. Protein: CASSLSRESDEQYF.

The V gene is TRBV3-1 (or the pseudogene TRBV3-2), the J gene TRBJ2-1; 12 bases match TRBD2. Germline trimming cut 4 bases from V and 7 bases from J; bases unmatched to any gene: 5. The CDR3 runs 15 residues. Germline V gene data show CDR1 as LGHDT and CDR2 as YNNKEL (reference sequence). The DNA for the CDR3 is TGTGCCAGCAGCCCGCCTAGCGGGAGGGGGAATGAGCAGTTCTTC. It codes for CASSPPSGRGNEQFF.

This chain connects TRBV24-1 to TRBJ2-7, with TRBD1 matching 7 bases. V lost 4 bases and J lost 1; bases outside the gene matches: 9. Germline CDR1 is KGHDR and CDR2 is SFDVKD. The CDR3 loop spans 16 amino acids. The CDR3 DNA reads TGTGCCACCAGTGAGCCGACAGGGAGAAGGTCCTACGAGCAGTACTTC. Residues: CATSEPTGRRSYEQYF.

The CDR3 DNA reads as TGCGCCAGCAGCACACAACCAGGTCGCACAGATACGCAGTATTTT. Residues: CASSTQPGRTDTQYF. The chain employs TRBV5-1 and TRBJ2-3; D gene ambiguous. Germline values: CDR1 SGHRS, CDR2 YFSETQ. The length of the CDR3 is 15 residues. V was clipped by 4 bases and J by 1 base, with 13 bases between them.

The count of this clone is one. The chain is built from TRBV2 and TRBJ1-6; the match to TRBD1 covers 10 bases. The V segment lost 10 bases and the J segment 8 bases; nucleotides outside the gene matches: 5. In germline, CDR1 is SNHLY, CDR2 FYNNEI. This CDR3 has 13 residues. CDR3 protein: CATTGTGDSPLHF. The CDR3 region has the DNA TGTGCCACCACCGGGACAGGGGATTCACCCCTCCACTTT.

Here the CDR3 reads CASSIDSGRSRDTQYF. The CDR3 DNA follows: TGTGCCAGTAGTATAGATAGCGGGAGGAGTAGGGATACGCAGTATTTT. V gene TRBV19 combines with J gene TRBJ2-3, with 10 bases identical to TRBD2. This CDR3 is 16 amino acids long. The V gene end was trimmed by 0 bases and the J gene end by 6 bases; junction bases not matched to a gene: 6. Germline CDR1 is LNHDA and CDR2 is SQIVND (reference sequence).

The genes are TRBV30 and TRBJ2-7; possible D gene TRBD1, 6 bases. The CDR3 extends over 14 amino acids. With 4 bases removed from V and 7 bases from J, the gap between germline ends came to 20 bases. Germline CDR1 reads GTSNPN; CDR2 reads SVGIG (reference sequence). CDR3 loop: CAWNAGDLLREQYF. The DNA for the CDR3 is TGTGCCTGGAATGCAGGGGACCTCCTGCGGGAGCAGTACTTC.

This clone has a single count. The gene calls are TRBV19 and TRBJ2-3; D is unresolved. The CDR3 runs 11 residues. Between the trimmed V and J ends, which lost 3 bases and 9 bases, there was a span of 7 bases. Germline-derived CDR1 and CDR2 are LNHDA and SQIVND (reference sequence). Here the CDR3 reads CASSIGNTQYF. The DNA of the CDR3 is TGTGCCAGTAGTATTGGCAACACGCAGTATTTT.

The gene calls are TRBV3-1 (or the pseudogene TRBV3-2) and TRBJ1-2; D gene unclear. The CDR3 covers 16 residues. Germline V gene sequence: CDR1 LGHDT, CDR2 YNNKEL (reference sequence). V lost 2 bases to trimming and J lost 8 bases, with 21 bases between them. DNA of the CDR3: TGTGCCAGCAGCCAAAACACATGGGCCGACTATGGGGGCTACACCTTC. This translates into CASSQNTWADYGGYTF.

The chain employs TRBV6-5 and TRBJ2-1, with TRBD2 matching over 7 bases. This CDR3 has 14 residues. The germline V gene encodes CDR1 MNHEY and CDR2 SVGAGI. Trimming removed 0 bases from V and 9 bases from J; junction bases left unmatched: 5. This chain's CDR3 is CASSYSGLLGEQFF. Written as DNA, the CDR3 is TGTGCCAGCAGTTACTCGGGACTACTTGGTGAGCAGTTCTTC.

The rearrangement uses TRBV7-2 and TRBJ2-1; 7 bases match TRBD2. The CDR3 totals 15 residues. The germline gives CDR1 SGHTA, CDR2 FQGNSA. V lost 5 bases to trimming and J lost 3 bases; unmatched junction nucleotides: 7. CDR3 sequence: CASSTRDYNYNEQFF. Here the CDR3 DNA reads TGTGCCAGCAGCACGCGGGACTACAACTACAATGAGCAGTTCTTC.

This clone came up a few times. The V call is TRBV6-6, the J call TRBJ2-1; D unresolved. The CDR3 is 15 amino acids. V was clipped by 5 bases and J by 4 bases, with 15 bases between them. The germline CDR1 and CDR2 sequences are MNHNY and SVGAGI (reference sequence). CDR3 sequence: CASSPLSAEYNEQFF. The CDR3 bases are TGTGCCAGCAGTCCCCTAAGCGCGGAATACAATGAGCAGTTCTTC.

This clone showed up just once. The rearrangement uses TRBV10-1 and TRBJ1-5; no definite D call. The germline V gene has CDR1 WNHNN and CDR2 SYGVQD (reference sequence). Trimming removed 2 bases at V and 5 bases at J, with 7 bases between. The CDR3 has 13 residues. As DNA, the CDR3 is TGCGCCAGCAGTGAGGGACTGGATCAGCCCCAGCATTTT. It codes for CASSEGLDQPQHF.